The 19 T cell receptor beta chains given below trace back to one sample, sequenced in a study of T cells in Graves' hyperthyroidism and ophthalmopathy. Amplified TCR beta CDR3 regions came from RNA transcripts. RT-PCR in the first round (using the HTBI primer set) targeted the TCR CDR3. TCRdb fed the multiplex PCR reads into MiXCR, producing one record per CDR3 protein. The table has under 350,000 distinct CDR3 sequences, 15% to 20% seen once. The sequencing input was blood. The receptors were sampled from a woman aged 45-60 years with Graves' hyperthyroidism.

In its sample, this clonotype was seen once. The chain joins TRBV27 to TRBJ1-1, with D perhaps TRBD1 (6 bases). Germline CDR1 is MNHEY and CDR2 is SMNVEV (reference sequence). The CDR3 contains 15 residues. Trimming removed 0 bases at V and 5 bases at J, with 13 bases between. The CDR3 loop reads CASSLSRGGGTEAFF. In DNA form, the CDR3 reads TGTGCCAGCAGTTTATCGCGAGGGGGGGGGACTGAAGCTTTCTTT.

This clonotype came up many times. The rearrangement uses TRBV7-8 and TRBJ2-6; weak D call: TRBD1 (6 bases). The germline CDR1 and CDR2 sequences are SGHVS and FQNEAQ. The CDR3 sequence is 21 residues long. Trimming stripped 4 bases from V and 0 bases from J, with 25 bases between. CDR3 loop: CASSSGPTGQSLSSGANVLTF. The CDR3 nucleotides read TGTGCCAGCAGCTCGGGACCGACAGGCCAAAGCTTGAGCTCTGGGGCCAACGTCCTGACTTTC. The full variable domain, in which reference TRBV7-8 and TRBJ2-6 provide the parts outside the CDR3, is GAGVSQSPRYKVAKRGQDVALRCDPISGHVSLFWYQQALGQGPEFLTYFQNEAQLDKSGLPSDRFFAERPEGSVSTLKIQRTQQEDSAVYLCASSSGPTGQSLSSGANVLTFGAGSRLTVL.

This clonotype showed up many times. The chain links TRBV20-1 to TRBJ2-7; D gene ambiguous. Deletions cut 5 bases from V and 1 base from J, with 9 bases between. Germline V gene data show CDR1 as DFQATT and CDR2 as SNEGSKA (reference sequence). The CDR3 runs to 12 residues. DNA of the CDR3: TGCAGTGCTCGCGACGGATCCTACGAGCAGTACTTC. Its protein product is CSARDGSYEQYF.

In this sample, this clonotype turned up a few times. The rearrangement uses TRBV5-6 and TRBJ1-4, with D unclear. This CDR3 has 14 amino acids. From germline, CDR1 is SGHDT and CDR2 YYEEEE. The ends were cut back, 3 bases at V and 6 bases at J, with 12 bases in the middle. The CDR3 coding sequence is TGTGCCAGCAGCTCGCTTAACGGCCATGAAAAACTGTTTTTT. It encodes CASSSLNGHEKLFF.

This clonotype was observed a few times. The J gene is TRBJ1-6, the V gene TRBV6-1; D ambiguous. This CDR3 is 14 amino acids long. Trimming took 3 bases from V and 13 from J, leaving 16 bases between them. Germline V gene data show CDR1 as MNHNS and CDR2 as SASEGT. CDR3 in amino acids: CASSDPPEKWPLHF. CDR3 in DNA: TGTGCCAGCAGTGACCCTCCGGAAAAATGGCCCCTCCACTTT.

Here the CDR3 reads CASETSGRAIPGGTYNEQFF. The CDR3 nucleotides read TGTGCCAGCGAGACTAGCGGGAGGGCAATACCAGGGGGAACCTACAATGAGCAGTTCTTC. V usage is TRBV28 and J usage is TRBJ2-1, with 14 bases lining up with TRBD2. The germline gives CDR1 MDHEN, CDR2 SYDVKM. This CDR3 spans 20 amino acids. The J segment lost 2 bases and the V segment lost 8 bases, leaving 17 bases of the junction unmatched.

The rearrangement uses TRBV4-1 and TRBJ2-3; D unclear. CDR3 length: 15 amino acids. V shed 0 bases and J shed 0 bases, with 7 bases lying between them. Germline CDR1 and CDR2: MGHRA and YSYEKL. The DNA for the CDR3 is TGCGCCAGCAGCCAAGATGGCGGCAGCACAGATACGCAGTATTTT. Its protein product is CASSQDGGSTDTQYF.

The genes are TRBV12-3 or TRBV12-4 and TRBJ1-2, with TRBD1 matching over 7 bases. V shed 3 bases and J 8 bases; nucleotides not matched to a gene: 3. This CDR3 has 12 residues. CDR3 DNA sequence: TGTGCCAGCAGTTTGACAGGGAACGGCTACACCTTC. Translation gives CASSLTGNGYTF.

The CDR3 sequence: CASRKAIMNTEAFF. In DNA, the CDR3 is TGTGCCAGCAGGAAGGCTATTATGAACACTGAAGCTTTCTTT. The V and J genes are TRBV6-1 and TRBJ1-1; no definite D call. Per germline, CDR1 MNHNS and CDR2 SASEGT. V lost 6 bases and J 0 bases, leaving 11 bases between the germline ends. CDR3 length: 14 residues.

The rearrangement joins TRBV19 to TRBJ1-4; 7 nucleotides align to TRBD1. The CDR3 is 19 amino acids. V lost 6 bases, J lost 8 bases, and 24 bases stayed unmatched. Germline V gene lookup returns CDR1 LNHDA and CDR2 SQIVND (reference sequence). The CDR3 loop is CASRNTIPGQNLRSEKLFF. DNA for the CDR3: TGTGCCAGTAGGAATACAATTCCGGGACAGAATTTGAGGAGCGAAAAACTGTTTTTT. Complete variable domain (other parts from reference TRBV19 and TRBJ1-4): DGGITQSPKYLFRKEGQNVTLSCEQNLNHDAMYWYRQDPGQGLRLIYYSQIVNDFQKGDIAEGYSVSREKKESFPLTVTSAQKNPTAFYLCASRNTIPGQNLRSEKLFFGSGTQLSVL.

The chain uses TRBV6-1 and TRBJ2-7; perhaps TRBD1 as D (6 bases). CDR3 length equals 16 residues. V was cut by 2 bases and J by 0 bases, with 14 bases left in between. Germline CDR1 MNHNS, CDR2 SASEGT. The CDR3 DNA is TGTGCCAGCAGTGAATTGTCCGGGACATACTCCTACGAGCAGTACTTC. Encoded protein: CASSELSGTYSYEQYF.

The chain is built from TRBV19 and TRBJ1-1, with a weak D call TRBD1 (5 bases). V was trimmed by 3 bases and J by 8 bases, leaving 13 bases between them. Germline CDR1 reads LNHDA; CDR2 reads SQIVND (reference sequence). The CDR3 sequence is 13 residues long. In nucleotides, the CDR3 is TGTGCCAGTAGTATCCCGGGACGACCCGAAGCTTTCTTT. It is translated as CASSIPGRPEAFF.

This clonotype showed up many times. V is TRBV20-1 and J is TRBJ2-3; 10 bases agree with TRBD2. The CDR3 contains 15 residues. Germline V gene sequence: CDR1 DFQATT, CDR2 SNEGSKA (reference sequence). With V trimmed by 3 bases and J by 4 bases, 7 bases remained unmatched. CDR3 residues: CSARRSGGAADTQYF. As DNA, the CDR3 is TGCAGTGCTAGGCGCAGCGGGGGGGCCGCAGATACGCAGTATTTT.

This clonotype has ten or more counts. This rearrangement joins TRBV12-3 or TRBV12-4 to TRBJ2-5, with D unclear. The CDR3 extends over 14 amino acids. V was trimmed by 4 bases and J by 4 bases, leaving 13 bases between them. For the CDR3, the DNA is TGTGCCAGCAGTTCACTGGCTCAACGAGAGACCCAGTACTTC. This gives the protein CASSSLAQRETQYF.

The count of this clonotype is one. Germline is not matched at one junction end, which may reflect a read error. V gene TRBV6-1 combines with J gene TRBJ1-1, with D tentatively TRBD1 (6 bases). This CDR3 has 14 residues. CDR1 is MNHNS and CDR2 is SASEGT in the germline V gene. The CDR3 DNA sequence: TGTGCCAGCAGGAAGCGGGACATAGACACTAAAGCTTTCTTT. Encoded protein: CASRKRDIDTKAFF.

Ten or more counts support this clonotype. The chain combines TRBV6-2 or TRBV6-3 with TRBJ1-5; the D is unclear. CDR1 and CDR2 from the germline V gene are MNHEY and SVGEGT. The CDR3 is 16 amino acids. Trimming removed 6 bases from V and 0 bases from J, with 15 bases in between. The CDR3 here is CASRPDGHYSNQPQHF. The DNA for the CDR3 is TGTGCCAGCAGACCCGACGGCCACTATAGCAATCAGCCCCAGCATTTT.

This chain connects TRBV6-1 to TRBJ2-5; 10 nucleotides line up with TRBD2. The germline CDR1 and CDR2 sequences are MNHNS and SASEGT. V lost 7 bases and J lost 5; bases outside the gene matches: 13. This CDR3 has 16 amino acids. The CDR3 region has the DNA TGTGCCAGCAAACTAGCGGGAATTTGGGGCGGGGAGACCCAGTACTTC. Encoded protein: CASKLAGIWGGETQYF.

The V call is TRBV11-2, the J call TRBJ2-7, with TRBD1 as a possible D gene (6 bases). Germline V gene lookup returns CDR1 SGHAT and CDR2 FQNNGV. CDR3 size: 14 residues. The CDR3 loop reads CASSLSGSGVEQYV. As DNA, the CDR3 is TGCGCCAGCAGCCTCTCAGGGTCAGGGGTCGAGCAGTACGTC.

This chain connects TRBV30 to TRBJ2-7, with no clear D. Trimming left V 4 bases short and J 5 bases short, with 12 bases between. Germline V gene lookup returns CDR1 GTSNPN and CDR2 SVGIG (reference sequence). The CDR3 contains 12 residues. The CDR3 region has the DNA TGTGCCTGGACAGTCGGTGGGGACGAGCAGTACTTC. Translated: CAWTVGGDEQYF.